This T cell receptor (beta chain) comes out of a study of patients and donors after allogeneic stem cell transplantation (dated by TCRdb to the early 2020s). The CDR3 goes from the cysteine to the phenylalanine over 16 residues. Here the CDR3 DNA is all that survives: 48 bases in frame from base 1. Trimming removed 4 bases from V and 2 bases from J, leaving 16 bases between the germline ends. CDR1 and CDR2 are drawn from the germline V gene (reference sequence): LGHDT, YNNKEL. Notes on this clonotype: What antigen it recognizes has not been identified. No quality values exist for individual bases; no much larger clone is one base distant.

Library preparation was by RT-PCR. Sequencing took place on a NextSeq 550. TCRdb itself trimmed the public reads at Q25 with fastp, ran MiXCR and retained productive beta chains. Each record represents a unique CDR3 protein, reported with the most common genes and DNA among its rows. In this sample the table shows some 960,000 distinct CDR3 sequences, roughly 18% of which occur a single time. The ten largest clonotypes hold roughly 6% of the sample. Sequences were obtained from blood, either unsorted or a sorted T cell fraction (not recorded which). The source of this sequence is a human donor who was either an allogeneic HSCT recipient or a stem cell or donor lymphocyte infusion donor (not recorded which). It is not recorded whose cells these are; they may come from a transplant donor. The sequence joins TRBV3-1 to TRBJ2-3; TRBD2 is a weak D gene call, 5 bases matching. The DNA reads TGTGCCAGCAGCCCCTCGGAGGAGCGACCCACAGATACGCAGTATTTT. This translates into CASSPSEERPTDTQYF.